This T cell receptor (beta chain) was captured in a study of regulatory T cells in long-lasting Graves disease. Study-wide context: By definition, persistent Graves' disease involved antithyroid drugs for over 5 years alongside positive TSH receptor antibodies.

The germline V gene has CDR1 MNHNS and CDR2 SASEGT. The CDR3 is made up of 14 amino acids. V was trimmed by 2 bases and J by 2 bases, leaving 10 bases between them. Time point noted: persistent/refractory GD, antithyroid drugs over 5 years with positive TRAb. The authors made the TCR library using RNA they extracted from PBMCs. It was an endocrinology department in Xi'an, China, that provided the patients. Investigators prepared the TCR beta libraries by applying iRepertoire HTBI primers and Arm-PCR of CDR3 regions. TCRdb ran MiXCR on the multiplex PCR reads and lists one entry per CDR3 protein. The sample yields about 430,000 distinct CDR3 sequences, over 20% seen once. Study results and limitations: TRBV28, TRBJ1-2 and TRBJ2-5 were favored in persistent disease. Less diverse TCR repertoires were seen in persistent Graves' patients than in newly diagnosed ones.

As for this clonotype: Its antigen is undetermined. A much larger clone differs from this one at a single base, so this may be a read error. It is likely a read error, because the conserved phenylalanine at the end of the CDR3 is missing.

The chain joins TRBV6-1 to TRBJ2-7; no clear D gene. This receptor was identified in a female donor with Graves disease. The material sequenced was peripheral blood mononuclear cells (PBMCs), taken when the disease was refractory, from a patient treated with antithyroid drugs. DNA for the CDR3: TGTGCCAGCAGTGAAATTGGACCGGCCTACGAGCAGTACTCC. It yields the protein CASSEIGPAYEQYS.